These 5 T cell receptor beta chains were all obtained from the same sample, sequenced in a study of blood T cell repertoires in COVID-19. Assay: immunoSEQ multiplex PCR; the TCRdb copy retains only in-frame clones and omits some. The table lists fewer than 450,000 clones, roughly 87% of them singletons. The sample taken for sequencing was PBMCs or T cells enriched from blood (not recorded which). The receptors originated from a woman in her 30s who had recovered from COVID-19.

This chain uses TRBV19 with TRBJ2-5; D not certain. CDR1 and CDR2 from the germline V gene are LNHDA and SQIVND (reference sequence). Trimming took off 1 base at V and 0 bases at J, with 9 bases between the two ends. The length of the CDR3 is 15 residues. CDR3 amino acids: CASSIGATYQETQYF. In DNA form, the CDR3 reads TGTGCCAGTAGTATAGGGGCCACCTACCAAGAGACCCAGTACTTC.

The CDR3 DNA reads TGTGCCAGCTCACCCCCGGGGGTGAGGACTGAAGCTTTCTTT. Translation: CASSPPGVRTEAFF. The chain is built from TRBV18 and TRBJ1-1, with TRBD1 as a possible D gene (5 bases). The CDR3 spans 14 residues. CDR1 and CDR2 from the germline V gene are KGHSH and LQKENI. Deletions cut 3 bases from V and 5 bases from J, with 13 bases between. Full variable domain (missing parts from reference TRBV18 and TRBJ1-1): NAGVMQNPRHLVRRRGQEARLRCSPMKGHSHVYWYRQLPEEGLKFMVYLQKENIIDESGMPKERFSAEFPKEGPSILRIQQVVRGDSAAYFCASSPPGVRTEAFFGQGTRLTVV.

About this clone: Sequence at one end of the junction differs from germline and may be a read error. The V call is TRBV6-1, the J call TRBJ1-6; the match to TRBD1 covers 9 bases. From germline, CDR1 is MNHNS and CDR2 SASEGT. The CDR3 contains 15 residues. CDR3 coding DNA: TGTGCCAGCCGTGACAGGGGGACCTATAATTCACCCCTCCACTTT. This gives the protein CASRDRGTYNSPLHF.

This clone was seen just once. CDR3 in amino acids: CASSQEDPGQGYVGNTIYF. The CDR3 DNA follows: TGCGCCAGCAGCCAAGAGGACCCGGGACAGGGTTACGTGGGAAACACCATATATTTT. J is TRBJ1-3 and V is TRBV4-1; the match to TRBD1 covers 9 bases. V was clipped by 0 bases and J by 4 bases; unmatched bases: 13. The CDR3 is made up of 19 amino acids. The germline CDR1 and CDR2 sequences are MGHRA and YSYEKL.

The chain is built from TRBV19 and TRBJ1-6, with 9 nucleotides matching TRBD1. V gave up 4 bases and J gave up 5 bases; unmatched junction bases: 6. CDR1 is LNHDA, CDR2 SQIVND, per germline (reference sequence). The CDR3 spans 16 residues. The CDR3 is CASSTGQGNNNSPLHF. Written as DNA, the CDR3 is TGTGCCAGTAGTACCGGACAGGGGAACAATAATTCACCCCTCCACTTT.